This is a list of T cell receptor beta chains from one sample in a study of blood T cell repertoires in COVID-19. TCRdb keeps only in-frame clones here, not all; method: immunoSEQ multiplex PCR. The sample lists about 340,000 clones; about nine tenths were seen once. Input material: peripheral blood. These receptors were collected from a woman in her seventies with COVID-19, enrolled during active disease. Each CDR3 is given with its conserved first and last residue. The order of the fields is clone size, J gene, D gene, V gene, CDR3 DNA, CDR3 protein. The D gene is left open where the match is weak. Expanded clones get a size class; other rows say once, few or many, or leave the size out.

clone_size: NA; j_call: TRBJ2-7; d_call: TRBD1; v_call: TRBV18; cdr3_nt: TGTGCCAGCTCACCAACCGGACAGGGGGGCTACGAGCAGTACTTC; cdr3_aa: CASSPTGQGGYEQYF
clone_size: NA; j_call: TRBJ1-2; d_call: NA; v_call: TRBV5-5; cdr3_nt: TGTGCCAGCAGCTTGAGAAACTTATACTATGGCTACACCTTC; cdr3_aa: CASSLRNLYYGYTF
clone_size: NA; j_call: TRBJ1-3; d_call: TRBD1; v_call: TRBV7-2; cdr3_nt: TGTGCCAGCAGCCGGGAGGGGGCGGGTGGAAACACCATATATTTT; cdr3_aa: CASSREGAGGNTIYF
clone_size: NA; j_call: TRBJ1-1; d_call: NA; v_call: TRBV7-9; cdr3_nt: TGTGCCAGCAGCTTAGCAGGGGGTGTGGATGAAGCTTTCTTT; cdr3_aa: CASSLAGGVDEAFF
clone_size: NA; j_call: TRBJ1-1; d_call: TRBD1; v_call: TRBV5-1; cdr3_nt: TGCGCCAGCAGCTTGACGGGACAGGGGGCCACTGAAGCTTTCTTT; cdr3_aa: CASSLTGQGATEAFF
clone_size: NA; j_call: TRBJ2-7; d_call: TRBD1; v_call: TRBV18; cdr3_nt: TGTGCCAGCTCACGTGGTACCGGGACAGGCCTTTCCTACGAGCAGTACTTC; cdr3_aa: CASSRGTGTGLSYEQYF
clone_size: NA; j_call: TRBJ2-7; d_call: TRBD2; v_call: TRBV7-2; cdr3_nt: TGTGCCAGCAGCTTAGCGCCGGGGGGAAACGAGCAGTACTTC; cdr3_aa: CASSLAPGGNEQYF
clone_size: NA; j_call: TRBJ2-7; d_call: NA; v_call: TRBV5-1; cdr3_nt: TGCGCCAGCAGCCCCAAATCAGGGCCTAACGAGCAGTACTTC; cdr3_aa: CASSPKSGPNEQYF
clone_size: NA; j_call: TRBJ1-2; d_call: TRBD1; v_call: TRBV4-3; cdr3_nt: TGCGCCAGCAGCCAAGAAGGGGGCAGGTCTAACTATGGCTACACCTTC; cdr3_aa: CASSQEGGRSNYGYTF
clone_size: NA; j_call: TRBJ1-1; d_call: NA; v_call: TRBV4-3; cdr3_nt: TGCGCCAGCAGCCAAAAGACCCGCAGACTGGTGGGCACTGAAGCTTTCTTT; cdr3_aa: CASSQKTRRLVGTEAFF
clone_size: NA; j_call: TRBJ1-3; d_call: NA; v_call: TRBV30; cdr3_nt: TGTGCCTGGAGTGTAGAGGGCGCCACCATATATTTT; cdr3_aa: CAWSVEGATIYF
clone_size: NA; j_call: TRBJ1-5; d_call: NA; v_call: TRBV30; cdr3_nt: TGTGCCTGGGCCGGGACATCATATCAGCCCCAGCATTTT; cdr3_aa: CAWAGTSYQPQHF
clone_size: NA; j_call: TRBJ2-1; d_call: TRBD1; v_call: TRBV29-1; cdr3_nt: TGCAGCGTACCCGACAGGGGTCCTGAGCAGTTCTTC; cdr3_aa: CSVPDRGPEQFF
clone_size: once; j_call: TRBJ2-5; d_call: TRBD2; v_call: TRBV6-1; cdr3_nt: TGTGCCAGCAGTGCACTAGCGGGGGACATAAAAGAGACCCAGTACTTC; cdr3_aa: CASSALAGDIKETQYF
clone_size: NA; j_call: TRBJ2-1; d_call: NA; v_call: TRBV11-2; cdr3_nt: TGTGCCAGCAGCTTACTACGACAGGATCGCTACAATGAGCAGTTCTTC; cdr3_aa: CASSLLRQDRYNEQFF
clone_size: NA; j_call: TRBJ2-3; d_call: NA; v_call: TRBV29-1; cdr3_nt: TGCAGCGTTGTTCCAGAGGCGGGGAGGACAGATACGCAGTATTTT; cdr3_aa: CSVVPEAGRTDTQYF
clone_size: NA; j_call: TRBJ1-3; d_call: TRBD1; v_call: TRBV28; cdr3_nt: TGTGCCAGCGAAAAAAGGGGGCTTGTTCCTGGAAACACCATATATTTT; cdr3_aa: CASEKRGLVPGNTIYF
clone_size: few; j_call: TRBJ2-3; d_call: TRBD2; v_call: TRBV5-1; cdr3_nt: TGCGCCAGCAGCTTCCCCATAGCGGGGGGGCCAGCAGATACGCAGTATTTT; cdr3_aa: CASSFPIAGGPADTQYF
clone_size: NA; j_call: TRBJ2-3; d_call: NA; v_call: TRBV15; cdr3_nt: TGTGCCACCAGCAGAAATACAGGGTTGGGGGATACGCAGTATTTT; cdr3_aa: CATSRNTGLGDTQYF
clone_size: NA; j_call: TRBJ1-1; d_call: NA; v_call: TRBV3-1/TRBV3-2; cdr3_nt: TGTGCCAGCAGCATTACACAGAACACTGAAGCTTTCTTT; cdr3_aa: CASSITQNTEAFF
clone_size: NA; j_call: TRBJ2-1; d_call: TRBD2; v_call: TRBV7-2; cdr3_nt: TGTGCCAGCAGCCTCCGGGGTAGCGGGTCTTCGGATGAGCAGTTCTTC; cdr3_aa: CASSLRGSGSSDEQFF
clone_size: NA; j_call: TRBJ2-1; d_call: TRBD2; v_call: TRBV29-1; cdr3_nt: TGCAGCGTTGTGGCTAGCGGATACAATGAGCAGTTCTTC; cdr3_aa: CSVVASGYNEQFF
clone_size: NA; j_call: TRBJ2-3; d_call: TRBD2; v_call: TRBV28; cdr3_nt: TGTGCCACAACCCGGTGGGAGGGCGGGACAGATACGCAGTATTTT; cdr3_aa: CATTRWEGGTDTQYF
clone_size: NA; j_call: TRBJ2-5; d_call: TRBD2; v_call: TRBV18; cdr3_nt: TGTGCCAGCTCACCATCTAGCGGGGCGGGCGAGACCCAGTACTTC; cdr3_aa: CASSPSSGAGETQYF
clone_size: NA; j_call: TRBJ2-7; d_call: NA; v_call: TRBV6-5; cdr3_nt: TGTGCCAGCCGGGGGGCGGGGTTCCAGTGGCTGTACTTC; cdr3_aa: CASRGAGFQWLYF
clone_size: NA; j_call: TRBJ1-2; d_call: NA; v_call: TRBV4-1; cdr3_nt: TGCGCCAGCAGCCAAGAACAGAACTATGGCTACACCTTC; cdr3_aa: CASSQEQNYGYTF